Following are 26 T cell receptor beta chains from one sample sequenced in a study of blood T cell repertoires in COVID-19 (dated by TCRdb to 2020 to 2021). Library prep was done by the immunoSEQ multiplex PCR assay. Sourced from immuneACCESS, this table was stored by TCRdb with only in-frame sequences that have V and J called. A share of the clones is absent; for the studies checked, an unresolved V gene accounts for under half, and the remainder has no known explanation. This sample lists some 210,000 clones; about 90% were detected once. The biggest ten clones account for about 0.8% of the sample. Sequences were obtained from peripheral blood. The receptors were gathered from a man between 60 and 70 years old with COVID-19, enrolled during active disease.

The CDR3 nucleotides are TGTGCCAGCAGCCAAGAGGGTAGCCAGGGTTATGGCTACACCTTC. Residues: CASSQEGSQGYGYTF. The J gene is TRBJ1-2, the V gene TRBV3-1 (or the pseudogene TRBV3-2); D perhaps matches TRBD1 (5 bases). The CDR3 contains 15 residues. Germline V gene lookup returns CDR1 LGHDT and CDR2 YNNKEL (reference sequence). The germline V and J ends were trimmed by 0 bases and 5 bases, with 13 bases remaining between them.

This clone was picked up one time. The chain combines TRBV5-1 with TRBJ2-7; maybe TRBD1 (6 bases). Trimming stripped 7 bases from V and 0 bases from J, with 14 bases between. Looked up from germline, CDR1 is SGHRS and CDR2 is YFSETQ. The CDR3 is 14 amino acids. CDR3 nucleotides: TGCGCCAGCTCCCGAGGGGACACCTCCTACGAGCAGTACTTC. Its translation is CASSRGDTSYEQYF.

The rearrangement links TRBV12-3 or TRBV12-4 to TRBJ2-1, with 8 positions matching TRBD1. There are 13 residues in the CDR3. Trimming took 6 bases from V and 8 from J; bases not matched to a gene: 6. This CDR3 is CASSLAGGDEQFF. In nucleotides, the CDR3 is TGTGCCAGCAGCCTGGCAGGGGGCGATGAGCAGTTCTTC.

This clone was recorded once. As DNA, the CDR3 is TGTGCCAGCAGTTTGGCGGGAGTCGGTGAGCAGTACTTC. Residues: CASSLAGVGEQYF. The chain combines TRBV12-3 or TRBV12-4 with TRBJ2-7; 7 positions match TRBD2. This CDR3 comprises 13 residues. Trimming removed 3 bases from V and 7 bases from J; junction bases left unmatched: 6.

V gene TRBV5-1 combines with J gene TRBJ1-1, with 10 positions matching TRBD1. The CDR3 is 17 residues long. V lost 2 bases, J lost 0 bases, and 7 bases stayed unmatched. CDR1 is SGHRS, CDR2 YFSETQ, per germline. DNA for the CDR3: TGCGCCAGCAGCTTCGACAGGGGGCAAGTTTTGAACACTGAAGCTTTCTTT. Translation: CASSFDRGQVLNTEAFF.

This chain connects TRBV2 to TRBJ1-5; tentative D call: TRBD1 (6 bases). V lost 7 bases, J lost 1 base, and 14 bases lay in between. Germline V CDR1 and CDR2: SNHLY, FYNNEI. The CDR3 runs 15 residues. CDR3 region: CASKLEGGSNQPQHF. The CDR3, as DNA: TGTGCCAGCAAGCTCGAGGGGGGGAGCAATCAGCCCCAGCATTTT. Full variable domain (missing parts from reference TRBV2 and TRBJ1-5): EPEVTQTPSHQVTQMGQEVILRCVPISNHLYFYWYRQILGQKVEFLVSFYNNEISEKSEIFDDQFSVERPDGSNFTLKIRSTKLEDSAMYFCASKLEGGSNQPQHFGDGTRLSIL.

The genes are TRBV7-2 and TRBJ2-1; tentative D call: TRBD1 (6 bases). The CDR3 is 13 amino acids. Germline V gene lookup returns CDR1 SGHTA and CDR2 FQGNSA. Trimming stripped 5 bases from V and 5 bases from J, with 10 bases between. CDR3 in amino acids: CASSRNRDNEQFF. The CDR3 bases are TGTGCCAGCAGCCGGAACAGGGACAATGAGCAGTTCTTC.

The V and J genes are TRBV5-1 and TRBJ1-1; 8 bases align to TRBD1. CDR3 size: 14 residues. Looked up from germline, CDR1 is SGHRS and CDR2 is YFSETQ. Trimming cost V 3 bases and J 3 bases; bases outside gene matches: 4. The CDR3 nucleotides are TGCGCCAGCAGCTCTGACAGGGGATACACTGAAGCTTTCTTT. This translates into CASSSDRGYTEAFF. Drawing the rest from reference TRBV5-1 and TRBJ1-1, the complete variable domain is KAGVTQTPRYLIKTRGQQVTLSCSPISGHRSVSWYQQTPGQGLQFLFEYFSETQRNKGNFPGRFSGRQFSNSRSEMNVSTLELGDSALYLCASSSDRGYTEAFFGQGTRLTVV.

The chain uses TRBV19 and TRBJ1-2; TRBD1 is a possible D gene (5 bases). The CDR3 spans 16 residues. Trimming took off 3 bases at V and 3 bases at J, with 17 bases between the two ends. Germline-derived CDR1 and CDR2 are LNHDA and SQIVND (reference sequence). DNA for the CDR3: TGTGCCAGTAGTATGCAACCAGGGATTTTCGACTATGGCTACACCTTC. This codes for CASSMQPGIFDYGYTF. Full variable domain (rest looked up from reference TRBV19 and TRBJ1-2): DGGITQSPKYLFRKEGQNVTLSCEQNLNHDAMYWYRQDPGQGLRLIYYSQIVNDFQKGDIAEGYSVSREKKESFPLTVTSAQKNPTAFYLCASSMQPGIFDYGYTFGSGTRLTVV.

This chain uses TRBV3-1 (or the pseudogene TRBV3-2) with TRBJ1-3; a possible D gene is TRBD1 (6 bases). The CDR3 spans 13 residues. Germline CDR1 LGHDT, CDR2 YNNKEL (reference sequence). Trimming cost V 4 bases and J 5 bases, with 9 bases left between them. The CDR3 region is CASSRDMRNTIYF. Here the CDR3 DNA reads TGTGCCAGCAGCCGGGACATGAGAAACACCATATATTTT.

Concerning this clone itself: Germline and junction disagree at one end, which may indicate a read error. The chain uses TRBV3-1 (or the pseudogene TRBV3-2) and TRBJ2-5, with TRBD1 as a possible D gene (7 bases). The CDR3 loop spans 15 amino acids. Per germline, CDR1 LGHDT and CDR2 YNNKEL (reference sequence). The CDR3 loop reads CASSQGGGAWETQYF. Written as DNA, the CDR3 is TGTGCCAGCAGTCAAGGGGGCGGGGCCTGGGAGACCCAGTACTTC.

The rearrangement links TRBV29-1 to TRBJ2-2; 14 bases line up with TRBD2. Germline assignment: CDR1 SQVTM and CDR2 ANQGSEA. J gave up 2 bases and V 4 bases, and 6 bases lay outside the gene matches. The CDR3 length is 17 residues. CDR3 amino acids: CSVAGLAGGVNTGELFF. For the CDR3, the DNA is TGCAGCGTTGCAGGACTAGCGGGGGGAGTTAACACCGGGGAGCTGTTTTTT.

This clone was counted once. V is TRBV9 and J is TRBJ2-2; 11 bases are a match to TRBD2. This CDR3 has 15 amino acids. Germline values: CDR1 SGDLS, CDR2 YYNGEE. The J segment lost 7 bases and the V segment lost 2 bases, leaving 4 bases of the junction unmatched. DNA for the CDR3: TGTGCCAGCAGCGTCGCGGGACTAGCGGACGGGGAGCTGTTTTTT. It encodes CASSVAGLADGELFF.

This clone was recorded only once. The chain uses TRBV2 and TRBJ1-5; 9 nucleotides align to TRBD1. CDR3 length: 14 residues. CDR1 and CDR2 (germline): SNHLY, FYNNEI. Unmatched junction bases numbered 2, after V lost 4 bases and J lost 4 bases. The chain's CDR3 is CASSAGTGNQPQHF. In DNA form, the CDR3 reads TGTGCCAGCAGTGCCGGGACAGGGAATCAGCCCCAGCATTTT.

The rearrangement joins TRBV30 to TRBJ2-7, with 10 bases matching TRBD2. This CDR3 comprises 15 residues. Per the germline V gene, CDR1 is GTSNPN and CDR2 is SVGIG (reference sequence). Losses at the gene ends were 3 bases for V and 2 bases for J; bases not matched to a gene: 7. The DNA for the CDR3 is TGTGCCTGGAGCGCCGGGACTAGCGTTGCCTACGAGCAGTACTTC. Amino acid sequence: CAWSAGTSVAYEQYF.

The chain couples TRBV28 to TRBJ2-7; a weak D match, TRBD1 (5 bases). Germline V lookup: CDR1 MDHEN, CDR2 SYDVKM. Trimming left V 6 bases short and J 6 bases short, with 15 bases between. The CDR3 contains 13 residues. This chain's CDR3 is CASRQPSTGEQYF. DNA of the CDR3: TGTGCCAGCAGACAGCCCTCCACAGGCGAGCAGTACTTC. The variable domain in full, completed from reference TRBV28 and TRBJ2-7, reads DVKVTQSSRYLVKRTGEKVFLECVQDMDHENMFWYRQDPGLGLRLIYFSYDVKMKEKGDIPEGYSVSREKKERFSLILESASTNQTSMYLCASRQPSTGEQYFGPGTRLTVT.

This clone has a single count. The CDR3 DNA reads TGTGCCAGTAGTATAGGCGACAGGGGGTCCTACAATGAGCAGTTCTTC. Translation gives CASSIGDRGSYNEQFF. The chain has TRBV19 and TRBJ2-1; 9 bases match TRBD1. The CDR3 extends over 16 amino acids. The J segment lost 1 base and the V segment lost 1 base, leaving 2 bases of the junction unmatched. Germline CDR1 reads LNHDA; CDR2 reads SQIVND (reference sequence).

The chain recombines TRBV28 with TRBJ2-1, with TRBD1 identical over 12 bases. CDR3 length: 15 amino acids. From germline, CDR1 is MDHEN and CDR2 SYDVKM. With 7 bases clipped from V and 6 bases from J, the junction kept 7 bases outside the gene matches. The CDR3 nucleotides read TGTGCCAGCATTTCCGGGACAGGGGGCTTCAATGAGCAGTTCTTC. This encodes CASISGTGGFNEQFF. Based on the CDR3 plus reference TRBV28 and TRBJ2-1, the full variable domain is DVKVTQSSRYLVKRTGEKVFLECVQDMDHENMFWYRQDPGLGLRLIYFSYDVKMKEKGDIPEGYSVSREKKERFSLILESASTNQTSMYLCASISGTGGFNEQFFGPGTRLTVL.

This chain connects TRBV6-5 to TRBJ2-7, with 7 bases fitting TRBD2. The V gene end was trimmed by 6 bases and the J gene end by 1 base; junction bases not matched to a gene: 9. The CDR3 length is 15 residues. The germline CDR1 and CDR2 sequences are MNHEY and SVGAGI. CDR3 loop: CASRGRASGSYEQYF. The CDR3 bases are TGTGCCAGCAGGGGACGGGCTAGCGGATCCTACGAGCAGTACTTC.

This chain joins TRBV5-5 and TRBJ1-2, with 7 bases fitting TRBD1. This CDR3 region has 14 residues. Trimming at V came to 2 bases and at J to 4 bases, leaving 5 bases not matched to a gene. CDR1 and CDR2 from the germline V gene are SGHKS and YYEKEE (reference sequence). The CDR3 region has the DNA TGTGCCAGCAGCTTTCGGGACAGTGGCTATGGCTACACCTTC. Encoded protein: CASSFRDSGYGYTF.

The chain joins TRBV5-4 to TRBJ2-7; TRBD1 matches 7 bases. Germline-derived CDR1 and CDR2 are SGHNT and YYREEE (reference sequence). The junction had 12 bases not matched to a gene; V was cut back by 4 bases and J by 2 bases. The CDR3 loop spans 16 amino acids. CDR3 in DNA: TGTGCCAGCAGCCTTAAAGGGGACAGTCGAGCCTACGAGCAGTACTTC. Translated, it gives CASSLKGDSRAYEQYF. The full variable domain, with the rest looked up from reference TRBV5-4 and TRBJ2-7, is ETGVTQSPTHLIKTRGQQVTLRCSSQSGHNTVSWYQQALGQGPQFIFQYYREEENGRGNFPPRFSGLQFPNYSSELNVNALELDDSALYLCASSLKGDSRAYEQYFGPGTRLTVT.

The CDR3 DNA reads as TGTGCCAGCAGTTACTCTCTAGGGGGTGGGAACACTGAAGCTTTCTTT. Amino acid sequence: CASSYSLGGGNTEAFF. The rearrangement links TRBV6-5 to TRBJ1-1; D might be TRBD1 (6 bases). The CDR3 has 16 residues. Trimming cost V 0 bases and J 1 base, with 12 bases left between them. Germline CDR1 reads MNHEY; CDR2 reads SVGAGI.

In this sample, this clone turned up once. The chain combines TRBV27 with TRBJ2-7; D uncertain. Trimming removed 2 bases from V and 3 bases from J, with 14 bases in between. This CDR3 comprises 15 residues. Germline V gene sequence: CDR1 MNHEY, CDR2 SMNVEV (reference sequence). Here the CDR3 DNA reads TGTGCCAGCAGTTTAGGGCCCACTCCCCTCTACGAGCAGTACTTC. Translation: CASSLGPTPLYEQYF.

CDR3 region: CASSPQLAGVDEQYF. The CDR3 DNA is TGCGCCAGCAGCCCGCAGCTAGCGGGAGTAGACGAGCAGTACTTC. The chain employs TRBV5-1 and TRBJ2-7; 10 nucleotides match TRBD2. CDR3 length: 15 amino acids. V shed 4 bases, J shed 5 bases, and the junction held 9 bases outside the gene matches. Germline lookup yields CDR1 SGHRS and CDR2 YFSETQ.

Of note for this clone: Other DNA sequences in the sample encode the same CDR3. This sequence joins TRBV7-2 and TRBJ2-2; D is unclear. CDR1 and CDR2 from the germline V gene are SGHTA and FQGNSA. Trimming shortened V by 1 base and J by 4 bases, and 7 bases separated the two germline ends. This CDR3 comprises 14 residues. The CDR3 is CASSLGAGTGELFF. The CDR3 region has the DNA TGTGCCAGCAGCTTAGGAGCAGGCACCGGGGAGCTGTTTTTT.

The gene calls are TRBV7-2 and TRBJ1-2; D possibly corresponds to TRBD1 (6 bases). From germline, CDR1 is SGHTA and CDR2 FQGNSA. V lost 2 bases to trimming and J lost 11 bases, with 12 bases between them. This CDR3 region has 12 residues. For the CDR3, the DNA is TGTGCCAGCAGCTTAAGGTCAGGGGTATACACCTTC. This sequence encodes CASSLRSGVYTF.